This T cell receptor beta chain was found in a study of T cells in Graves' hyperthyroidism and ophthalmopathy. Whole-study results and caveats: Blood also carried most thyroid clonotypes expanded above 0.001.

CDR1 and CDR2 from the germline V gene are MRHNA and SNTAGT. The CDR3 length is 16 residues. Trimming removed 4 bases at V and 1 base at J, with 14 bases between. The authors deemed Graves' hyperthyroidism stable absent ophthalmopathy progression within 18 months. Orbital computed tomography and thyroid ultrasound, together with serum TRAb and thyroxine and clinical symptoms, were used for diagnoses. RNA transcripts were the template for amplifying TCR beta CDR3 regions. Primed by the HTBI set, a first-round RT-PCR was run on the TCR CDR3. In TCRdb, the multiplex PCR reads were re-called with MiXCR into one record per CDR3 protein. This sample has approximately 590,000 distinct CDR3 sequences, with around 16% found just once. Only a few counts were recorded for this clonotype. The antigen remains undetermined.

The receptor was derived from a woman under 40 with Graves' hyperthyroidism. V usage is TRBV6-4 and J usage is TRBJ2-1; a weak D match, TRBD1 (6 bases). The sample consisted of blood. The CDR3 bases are TGTGCCAGCAGTGGAGAAGGGGGAGTATCCTACAATGAGCAGTTCTTC. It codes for CASSGEGGVSYNEQFF.